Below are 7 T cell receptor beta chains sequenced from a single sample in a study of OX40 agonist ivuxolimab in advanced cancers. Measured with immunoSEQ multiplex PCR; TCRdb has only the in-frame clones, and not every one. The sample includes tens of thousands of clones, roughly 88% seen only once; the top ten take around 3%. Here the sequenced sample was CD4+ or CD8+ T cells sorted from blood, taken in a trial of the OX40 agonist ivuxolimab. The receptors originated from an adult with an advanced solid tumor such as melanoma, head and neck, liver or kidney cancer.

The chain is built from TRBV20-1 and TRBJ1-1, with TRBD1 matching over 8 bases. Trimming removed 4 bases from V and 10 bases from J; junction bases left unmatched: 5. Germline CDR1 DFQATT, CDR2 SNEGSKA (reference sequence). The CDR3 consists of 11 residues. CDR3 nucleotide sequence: TGCAGTGCTACAGGGGGCTCGGGAGCTTTCTTT. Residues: CSATGGSGAFF.

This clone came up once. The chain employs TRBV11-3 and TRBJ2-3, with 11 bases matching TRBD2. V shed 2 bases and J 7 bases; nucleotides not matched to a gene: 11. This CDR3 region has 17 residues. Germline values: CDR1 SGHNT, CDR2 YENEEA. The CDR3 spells CASSLRLIAGGPHTQYF. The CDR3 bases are TGTGCCAGCAGCTTACGGCTGATAGCGGGAGGGCCCCATACGCAGTATTTT.

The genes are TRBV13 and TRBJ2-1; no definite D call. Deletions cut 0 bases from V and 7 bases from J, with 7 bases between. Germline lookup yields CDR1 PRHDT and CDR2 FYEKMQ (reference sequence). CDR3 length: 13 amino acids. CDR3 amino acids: CASSLGRWNEQFF. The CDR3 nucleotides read TGTGCCAGCAGCTTAGGCCGGTGGAATGAGCAGTTCTTC. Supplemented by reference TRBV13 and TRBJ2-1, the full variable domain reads AAGVIQSPRHLIKEKRETATLKCYPIPRHDTVYWYQQGPGQDPQFLISFYEKMQSDKGSIPDRFSAQQFSDYHSELNMSSLELGDSALYFCASSLGRWNEQFFGPGTRLTVL.

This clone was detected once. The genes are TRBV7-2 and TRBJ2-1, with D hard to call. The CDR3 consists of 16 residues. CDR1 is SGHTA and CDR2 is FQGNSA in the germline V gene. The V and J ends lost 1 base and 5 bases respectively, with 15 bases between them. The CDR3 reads CASSLVGRDRDNEQFF. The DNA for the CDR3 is TGTGCCAGCAGCTTAGTGGGTCGTGACCGAGACAATGAGCAGTTCTTC.

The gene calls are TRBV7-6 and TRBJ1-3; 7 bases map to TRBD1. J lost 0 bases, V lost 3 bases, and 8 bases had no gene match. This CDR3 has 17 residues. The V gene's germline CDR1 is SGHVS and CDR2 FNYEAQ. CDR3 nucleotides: TGTGCCAGCAGCTTGACAGGGATAACGAACTCTGGAAACACCATATATTTT. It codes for CASSLTGITNSGNTIYF.

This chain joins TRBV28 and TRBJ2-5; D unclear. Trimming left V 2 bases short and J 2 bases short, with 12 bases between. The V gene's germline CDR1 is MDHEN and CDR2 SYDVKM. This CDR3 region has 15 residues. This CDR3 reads CASSLGVRPQETQYF. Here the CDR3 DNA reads TGTGCCAGCAGTTTAGGTGTCAGACCACAAGAGACCCAGTACTTC.

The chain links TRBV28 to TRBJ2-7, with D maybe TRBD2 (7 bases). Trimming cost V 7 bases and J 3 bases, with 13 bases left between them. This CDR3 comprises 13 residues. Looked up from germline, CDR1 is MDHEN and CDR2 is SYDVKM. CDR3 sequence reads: CASMAGANYEQYF. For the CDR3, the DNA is TGTGCCAGCATGGCGGGGGCTAACTACGAGCAGTACTTC.